This section outlines one T cell receptor beta chain sequence together with its context. The table lists this clone with a few counts. Its antigen specificity is not known. Base qualities are not recorded, but no much larger clone differs from it by a single base. From cysteine to phenylalanine, the CDR3 is 15 amino acids long. CDR3 DNA only is kept here, 45 bases in frame from base 1. Compared with germline, V lacks 6 bases and J lacks 8 bases; bases without a gene match: 8. As encoded in the germline V gene (reference sequence), CDR1 is WNHNN while CDR2 is SYGVQD. This record comes from a study of blood T cell repertoires in COVID-19 (dated by TCRdb to about 2020). Study-level background: Collaborator samples came from the United States, Italy and Spain and covered acute and convalescent phases of COVID-19. The prospective study material was composed of cDNA or gDNA derived from T cells, B-cell-depleted T cells, or PBMCs. Subjects who had been exposed to COVID-19, were actively infected with it, or had recovered from it provided the deeply sampled blood TCRbeta repertoires that made up the dataset. The repertoires were made available in a free public database intended to serve as a resource for research on the immune response to SARS-CoV-2. The samples were drawn from the first 160 participants of the ongoing ImmuneRACE study and from 950 to 1,500 subjects provided by 6 global collaborators. A de-identified subject ID, COVID-19 status, age in years and sex were almost always included in the sample metadata. Where HLA class I and class II types were available, the types were taken from metadata supplied by the sample provider, not from assay-based typing. The investigation overall reported the following: How much clinical and demographic metadata was included differed by source and by participant, and the metadata was provided uncurated.

TCRbeta CDR3 regions were amplified from genomic DNA using the immunoSEQ Assay, a bias-controlled multiplex PCR. On the study's bioinformatics: Within the assay, amplification of reference gene primers was used to estimate how many nucleated cells each sample contained. To quantify the absolute abundance of each unique TCRbeta CDR3 rearrangement, sequence reads were collapsed and filtered. For each sample, productive Simpson clonality was calculated by taking the square root of Simpson's diversity index across productive rearrangements. TCRdb limited this immuneACCESS table to in-frame rearrangements with V and J called. A share of clones is missing; checked studies link under half to unresolved V genes, and the rest is unexplained. That table supplies the V and J calls and clone size; D and trimming were determined from the DNA. This sample has 170,000 or so clones in its table, and around 77% of those were observed once. Of the sample, 6.5% is held by the ten largest clones.

Whole blood was collected in K2EDTA tubes by collaborating institutions according to the institutions' own protocols. Collaborator samples were shipped for TCRbeta analysis as frozen whole blood, isolated PBMCs, or DNA extracted from either sample type. This receptor was identified in an older man with active or convalescent COVID-19. The sequencing input was peripheral blood. This receptor chain uses TRBV10-1 and TRBJ2-1, with 12 junctional bases fitting TRBD2. The DNA reads as follows: TGCGCCAGCAGCGACACTAGCGGGGGGCTCGATGAGCAGTTCTTC. Its protein is CASSDTSGGLDEQFF.